One and the same sample provided the 14 T cell receptor beta chains below, sequenced in a study of blood T cell repertoires in COVID-19. TCRdb's table, derived via immunoSEQ multiplex PCR, lists solely in-frame clones and lacks some. The table has 70,000 or so clones, more than 80% seen once. Material for sequencing was peripheral blood. These receptors originate from a woman older than 75 with active COVID-19.

In DNA, the CDR3 is TGTGCCAGCAGTGAAATTGGTAGCGCCTACGAGCAGTACTTC. Translated, it gives CASSEIGSAYEQYF. The V and J genes are TRBV2 and TRBJ2-7, with a weak D call TRBD2 (5 bases). Germline values: CDR1 SNHLY, CDR2 FYNNEI. The CDR3 is 14 residues long. V was trimmed by 2 bases and J by 2 bases, leaving 10 bases between them.

The chain carries TRBV28 and TRBJ1-2; TRBD1 matches 7 bases. The junction had 8 bases not matched to a gene; V was cut back by 6 bases and J by 10 bases. From germline, CDR1 is MDHEN and CDR2 SYDVKM. This CDR3 region has 12 residues. The chain's CDR3 is CASRTGWLDYTF. CDR3 in DNA: TGTGCCAGCAGGACAGGGTGGTTGGACTACACCTTC.

The chain is built from TRBV6-2 or TRBV6-3 and TRBJ1-1; D remains ambiguous. The CDR3 is made up of 14 amino acids. V lost 2 bases, J lost 1 base, and 8 bases lay in between. Germline V CDR1 and CDR2: MNHEY, SVGEGT. CDR3 nucleotide sequence: TGTGCCAGCAGTTACGACAATTCGAACACTGAAGCTTTCTTT. Translation: CASSYDNSNTEAFF.

This clone was detected a few times. The gene calls are TRBV6-2 or TRBV6-3 and TRBJ1-1; D is possibly TRBD1 (6 bases). CDR1 is MNHEY and CDR2 is SVGEGT in the germline V gene. Trimming cost V 2 bases and J 0 bases, with 19 bases left between them. The CDR3 is made up of 18 amino acids. CDR3 protein: CASSYGAWAGELNTEAFF. The DNA for the CDR3 is TGTGCCAGCAGTTACGGGGCTTGGGCAGGGGAATTGAACACTGAAGCTTTCTTT.

This clone was observed a few times. This sequence joins TRBV29-1 and TRBJ2-7; D is possibly TRBD1 (6 bases). The CDR3 runs to 12 residues. V was pared by 4 bases and J by 3 bases, with 10 bases between. Per germline, CDR1 SQVTM and CDR2 ANQGSEA. The CDR3 reads CSVADSGYEQYF. The CDR3 nucleotides read TGCAGCGTTGCGGACAGCGGCTACGAGCAGTACTTC.

This clone occurred once. The rearrangement joins TRBV7-2 to TRBJ2-3, with a weak D call TRBD2 (6 bases). Per the germline V gene, CDR1 is SGHTA and CDR2 is FQGNSA. Trimming pared 4 bases from V and 1 base from J, leaving 9 bases between. This CDR3 region has 14 residues. The CDR3, as DNA: TGTGCCAGCAGCTACGGCGGGGGCACAGATACGCAGTATTTT. It encodes CASSYGGGTDTQYF.

This clone was seen only once. V gene TRBV29-1 combines with J gene TRBJ2-2; D remains ambiguous. The CDR3 runs 13 residues. The germline gives CDR1 SQVTM, CDR2 ANQGSEA. Trimming shortened V by 4 bases and J by 2 bases, and 8 bases separated the two germline ends. CDR3 sequence: CSVARRNTGELFF. Here the CDR3 DNA reads TGCAGCGTTGCCAGGCGAAACACCGGGGAGCTGTTTTTT.

The CDR3 region has the DNA TGTGCCACCCTTGGCCGCCCGGGGACTGAAGCTTTCTTT. Encoded protein: CATLGRPGTEAFF. This chain joins TRBV6-5 and TRBJ1-1; no reliable D call. The CDR3 has 13 amino acids. The germline V and J ends were trimmed by 10 bases and 5 bases, with 17 bases remaining between them. CDR1 MNHEY and CDR2 SVGAGI come from the germline V gene.

V is TRBV5-1 and J is TRBJ2-6, with D unclear. V dropped 5 bases and J dropped 0 bases, with 27 bases sitting between them. CDR1 SGHRS and CDR2 YFSETQ come from the germline V gene. The CDR3 extends over 21 amino acids. The CDR3 DNA reads TGCGCCAGCAGGTTCCGAGACACCGCACCCTCGCTTAGCTCTGGGGCCAACGTCCTGACTTTC. Translated, it gives CASRFRDTAPSLSSGANVLTF.

The chain joins TRBV7-9 to TRBJ1-2; a weak D match, TRBD1 (6 bases). The CDR3 extends over 14 amino acids. Trimming took off 1 base at V and 8 bases at J, with 14 bases between the two ends. Germline V gene sequence: CDR1 SEHNR, CDR2 FQNEAQ (reference sequence). The CDR3 spells CASSLGWGRWGYTF. Here the CDR3 DNA reads TGTGCCAGCAGCTTAGGATGGGGGCGATGGGGCTACACCTTC.

This clone occurred once. The chain combines TRBV6-7 with TRBJ2-1; D might be TRBD2 (6 bases). TRBV6-7 is placed among ORFs of uncertain function. The CDR3 extends over 16 amino acids. Trimming stripped 0 bases from V and 8 bases from J, with 17 bases between. The CDR3 DNA reads TGTGCCAGCAGTTACTCGAAATATACTAGCCGCCATGAGCAGTTCTTC. This gives the protein CASSYSKYTSRHEQFF.

The sample holds one count of this clone. V is TRBV2 and J is TRBJ2-1; 13 bases map to TRBD2. The CDR3 is 16 amino acids. CDR1 and CDR2 from the germline V gene are SNHLY and FYNNEI. Losses at the gene ends were 4 bases for V and 8 bases for J; bases not matched to a gene: 8. The chain's CDR3 is CASSVTLAGGPYEQFF. CDR3 coding DNA: TGTGCCAGCAGTGTCACACTAGCGGGAGGGCCCTATGAGCAGTTCTTC.

The chain has TRBV28 and TRBJ2-4, with D possibly TRBD2 on 5 matching bases. Trimming pared 10 bases from V and 6 bases from J, leaving 19 bases between. CDR3 length: 14 residues. The V gene's germline CDR1 is MDHEN and CDR2 SYDVKM. CDR3 DNA: TGTGCCACCGGTGGTTCGGGGAAGGGAAACATTCAGTACTTC. Translation gives CATGGSGKGNIQYF.

The chain links TRBV2 to TRBJ1-5; D is unresolved. CDR1 SNHLY and CDR2 FYNNEI come from the germline V gene. Trimming stripped 1 base from V and 6 bases from J, with 4 bases between. This CDR3 comprises 12 residues. The CDR3 nucleotides are TGTGCCAGCAGTGAAGATATTCAGCCCCAGCATTTT. Translating gives CASSEDIQPQHF.